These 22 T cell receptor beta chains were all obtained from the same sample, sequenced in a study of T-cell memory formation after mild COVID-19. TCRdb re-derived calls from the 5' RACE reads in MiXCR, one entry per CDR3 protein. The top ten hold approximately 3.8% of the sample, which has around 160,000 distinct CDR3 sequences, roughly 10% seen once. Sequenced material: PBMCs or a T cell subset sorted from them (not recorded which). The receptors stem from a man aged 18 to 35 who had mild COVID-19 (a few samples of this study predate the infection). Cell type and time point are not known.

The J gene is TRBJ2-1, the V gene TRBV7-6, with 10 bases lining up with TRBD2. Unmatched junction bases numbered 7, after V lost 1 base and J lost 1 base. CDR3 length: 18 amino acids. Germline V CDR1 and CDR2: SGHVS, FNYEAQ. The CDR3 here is CASSLELAGLTSYNEQFF. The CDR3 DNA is TGTGCCAGCAGCTTAGAACTAGCGGGGTTGACATCCTACAATGAGCAGTTCTTC.

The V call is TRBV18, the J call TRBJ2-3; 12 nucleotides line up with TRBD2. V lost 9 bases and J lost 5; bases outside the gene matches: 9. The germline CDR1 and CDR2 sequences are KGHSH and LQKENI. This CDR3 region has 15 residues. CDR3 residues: CASTGTSGPGDTQYF. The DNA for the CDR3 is TGTGCCAGTACCGGGACTAGCGGGCCTGGAGATACGCAGTATTTT.

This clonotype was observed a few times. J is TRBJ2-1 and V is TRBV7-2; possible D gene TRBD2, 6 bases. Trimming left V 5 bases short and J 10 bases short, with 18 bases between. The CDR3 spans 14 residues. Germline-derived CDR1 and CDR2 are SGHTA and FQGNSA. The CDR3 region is CASSPMAGLGEQFF. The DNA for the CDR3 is TGTGCCAGCAGCCCCATGGCGGGGTTGGGGGAGCAGTTCTTC.

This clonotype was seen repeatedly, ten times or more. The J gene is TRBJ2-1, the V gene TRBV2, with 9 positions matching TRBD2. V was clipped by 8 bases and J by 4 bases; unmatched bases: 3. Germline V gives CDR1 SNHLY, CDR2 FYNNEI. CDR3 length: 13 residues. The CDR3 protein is CASGTSYYNEQFF. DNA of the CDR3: TGTGCCAGCGGGACTAGCTATTACAATGAGCAGTTCTTC.

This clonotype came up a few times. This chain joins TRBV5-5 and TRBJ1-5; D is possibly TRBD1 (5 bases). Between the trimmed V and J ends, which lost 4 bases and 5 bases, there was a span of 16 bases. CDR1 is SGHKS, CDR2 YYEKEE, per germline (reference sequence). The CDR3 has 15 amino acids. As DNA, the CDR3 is TGTGCCAGCAGCCGGAGTTATGACAGTGATCAGCCCCAGCATTTT. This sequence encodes CASSRSYDSDQPQHF. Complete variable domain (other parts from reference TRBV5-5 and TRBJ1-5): DAGVTQSPTHLIKTRGQQVTLRCSPISGHKSVSWYQQVLGQGPQFIFQYYEKEERGRGNFPDRFSARQFPNYSSELNVNALLLGDSALYLCASSRSYDSDQPQHFGDGTRLSIL.

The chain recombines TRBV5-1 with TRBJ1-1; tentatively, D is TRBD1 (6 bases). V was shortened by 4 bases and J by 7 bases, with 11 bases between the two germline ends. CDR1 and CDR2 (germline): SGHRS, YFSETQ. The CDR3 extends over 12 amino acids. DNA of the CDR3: TGCGCCAGCAGCGCGAGGGGGGGTGAAGCTTTCTTT. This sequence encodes CASSARGGEAFF.

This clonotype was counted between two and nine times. This CDR3 reads CASSRGQGQTYEQYF. CDR3 sequence (DNA): TGTGCCAGCAGTCGAGGACAGGGGCAGACCTACGAGCAGTACTTC. V and J are TRBV7-2 and TRBJ2-7; 9 bases are a match to TRBD1. V lost 6 bases to trimming and J lost 2 bases; unmatched junction nucleotides: 8. The CDR3 totals 15 residues. CDR1 SGHTA and CDR2 FQGNSA come from the germline V gene.

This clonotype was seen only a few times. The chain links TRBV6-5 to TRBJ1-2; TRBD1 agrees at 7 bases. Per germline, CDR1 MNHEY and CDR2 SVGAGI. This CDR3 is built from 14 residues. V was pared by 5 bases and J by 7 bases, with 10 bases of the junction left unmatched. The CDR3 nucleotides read TGTGCCAGCAGTCGAAAACAGGGGTGGGGTGGCTACACCTTC. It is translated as CASSRKQGWGGYTF.

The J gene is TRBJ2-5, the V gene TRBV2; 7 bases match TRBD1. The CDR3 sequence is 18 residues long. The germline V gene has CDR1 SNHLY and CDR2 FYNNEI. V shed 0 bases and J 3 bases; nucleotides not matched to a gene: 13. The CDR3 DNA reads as TGTGCCAGCAGTGAAGCGCTTCCAAGATCAGACAGGGAAGAGACCCAGTACTTC. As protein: CASSEALPRSDREETQYF.

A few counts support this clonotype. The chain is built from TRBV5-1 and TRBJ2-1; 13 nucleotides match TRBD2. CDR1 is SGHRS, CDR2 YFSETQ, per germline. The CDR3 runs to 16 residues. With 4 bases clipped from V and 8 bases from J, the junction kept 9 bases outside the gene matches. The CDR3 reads CASSTAGTSGMYEQFF. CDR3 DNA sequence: TGCGCCAGCAGCACCGCCGGGACTAGCGGGATGTATGAGCAGTTCTTC.

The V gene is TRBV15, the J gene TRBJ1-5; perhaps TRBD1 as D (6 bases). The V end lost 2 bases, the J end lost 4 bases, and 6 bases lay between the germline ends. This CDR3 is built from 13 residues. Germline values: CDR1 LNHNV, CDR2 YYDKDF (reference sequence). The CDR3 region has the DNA TGTGCCACCAGCAGACAGGGGAATCAGCCCCAGCATTTT. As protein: CATSRQGNQPQHF. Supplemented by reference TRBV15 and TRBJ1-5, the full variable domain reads DAMVIQNPRYQVTQFGKPVTLSCSQTLNHNVMYWYQQKSSQAPKLLFHYYDKDFNNEADTPDNFQSRRPNTSFCFLDIRSPGLGDTAMYLCATSRQGNQPQHFGDGTRLSIL.

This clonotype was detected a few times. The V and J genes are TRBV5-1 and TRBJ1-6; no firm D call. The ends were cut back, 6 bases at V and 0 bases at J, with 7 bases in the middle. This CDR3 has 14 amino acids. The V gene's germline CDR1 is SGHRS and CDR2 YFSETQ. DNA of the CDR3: TGCGCCAGCACTTCAGGCTCCTATAATTCACCCCTCCACTTT. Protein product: CASTSGSYNSPLHF.

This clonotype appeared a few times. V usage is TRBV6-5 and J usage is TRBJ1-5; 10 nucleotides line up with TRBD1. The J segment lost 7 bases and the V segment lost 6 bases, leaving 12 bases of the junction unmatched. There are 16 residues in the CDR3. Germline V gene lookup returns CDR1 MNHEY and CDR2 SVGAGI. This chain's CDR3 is CASSPLGQGVGQPQHF. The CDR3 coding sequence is TGTGCCAGCAGCCCACTAGGACAGGGGGTAGGACAGCCCCAGCATTTT.

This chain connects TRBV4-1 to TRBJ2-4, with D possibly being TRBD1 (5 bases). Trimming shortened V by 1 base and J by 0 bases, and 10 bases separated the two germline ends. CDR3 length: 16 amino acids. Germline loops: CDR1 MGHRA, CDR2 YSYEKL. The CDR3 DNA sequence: TGCGCCAGCAGCCAAGTGACAGTGCTAGCCAAAAACATTCAGTACTTC. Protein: CASSQVTVLAKNIQYF.

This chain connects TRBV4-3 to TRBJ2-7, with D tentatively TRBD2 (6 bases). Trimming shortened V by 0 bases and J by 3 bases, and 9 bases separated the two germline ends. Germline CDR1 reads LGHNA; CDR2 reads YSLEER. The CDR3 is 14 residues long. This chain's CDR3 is CASSQDWGDYEQYF. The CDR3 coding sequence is TGCGCCAGCAGCCAAGATTGGGGGGACTACGAGCAGTACTTC.

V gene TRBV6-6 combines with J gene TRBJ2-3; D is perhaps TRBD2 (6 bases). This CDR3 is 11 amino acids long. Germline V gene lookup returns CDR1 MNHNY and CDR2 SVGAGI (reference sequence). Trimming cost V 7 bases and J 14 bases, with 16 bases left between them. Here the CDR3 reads CASISRTTTYF. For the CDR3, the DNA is TGTGCCAGCATCTCTAGGACTACAACGTATTTT.

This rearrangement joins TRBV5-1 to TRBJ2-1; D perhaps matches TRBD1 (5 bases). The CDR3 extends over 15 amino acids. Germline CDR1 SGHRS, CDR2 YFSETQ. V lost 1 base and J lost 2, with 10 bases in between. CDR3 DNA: TGCGCCAGCAGCTTGTTGGTGGGGCCCTACAATGAGCAGTTCTTC. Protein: CASSLLVGPYNEQFF.

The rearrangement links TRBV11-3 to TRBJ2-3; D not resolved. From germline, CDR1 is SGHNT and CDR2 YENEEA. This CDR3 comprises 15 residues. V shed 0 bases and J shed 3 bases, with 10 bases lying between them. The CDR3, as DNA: TGTGCCAGCAGCTTAGATCCCTTAAGTACAGATACGCAGTATTTT. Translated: CASSLDPLSTDTQYF.

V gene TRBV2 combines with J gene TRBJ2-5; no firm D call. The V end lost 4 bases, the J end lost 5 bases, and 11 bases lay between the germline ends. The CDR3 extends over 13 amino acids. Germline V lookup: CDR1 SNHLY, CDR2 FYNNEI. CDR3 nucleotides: TGTGCCAGCAGTGTTCGAGAGGCGGAGACCCAGTACTTC. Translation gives CASSVREAETQYF.

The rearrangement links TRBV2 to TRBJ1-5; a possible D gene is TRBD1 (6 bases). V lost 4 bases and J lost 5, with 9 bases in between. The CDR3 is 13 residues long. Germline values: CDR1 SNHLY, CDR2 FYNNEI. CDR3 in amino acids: CASSGDIDQPQHF. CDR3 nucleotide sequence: TGTGCCAGCAGTGGGGACATCGATCAGCCCCAGCATTTT.

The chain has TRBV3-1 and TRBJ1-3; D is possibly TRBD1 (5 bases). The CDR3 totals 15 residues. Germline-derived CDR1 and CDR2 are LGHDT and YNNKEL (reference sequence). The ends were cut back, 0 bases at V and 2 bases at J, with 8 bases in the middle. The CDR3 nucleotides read TGTGCCAGCAGCCAAGAACCGACAGCTGGAAACACCATATATTTT. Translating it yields CASSQEPTAGNTIYF.

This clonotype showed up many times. DNA for the CDR3: TGCGCCAGCAGGCCGGGGACAAACACCGGGGAGCTGTTTTTT. Its protein is CASRPGTNTGELFF. The chain recombines TRBV5-1 with TRBJ2-2, with D maybe TRBD1 (6 bases). The CDR3 consists of 14 residues. The V and J ends lost 5 bases and 2 bases respectively, with 10 bases between them. In germline, CDR1 is SGHRS, CDR2 YFSETQ.